This T cell receptor beta chain was profiled in a study of shared clonotypes between healthy human individuals. This table comes from immunoSEQ multiplex PCR, and its TCRdb copy is limited to in-frame clones, with some not included. The data show over 2 million clones, with 80% to 95% seen just once and 0.37% held by the top ten. Sequencing input: naive CD4+ T cells from PBMCs. Described subset: CD45RA+ positively selected. This clonotype was obtained from a man aged 18-30 years in good health. Some clones in this sample may be carry-over from other donors' samples.

The CDR3 DNA reads as TGTGCCAGCAGAGGGACAGGGGGTCTGGGCAATGAGCAGTTCTTC. Translated: CASRGTGGLGNEQFF. The V call is TRBV6-5, the J call TRBJ2-1; the match to TRBD1 covers 11 bases. Looked up from germline, CDR1 is MNHEY and CDR2 is SVGAGI. The CDR3 totals 15 residues. V shed 6 bases, J shed 6 bases, and the junction held 7 bases outside the gene matches.